These 6 T cell receptor beta chains were all obtained from the same sample, sequenced in a study of T cell responses to AZD1222 COVID-19 vaccine. Sequenced by immunoSEQ multiplex PCR; TCRdb stores in-frame clones only, minus some. The repertoire holds about 94,000 clones, around 85% seen once, with about 4.6% in the top ten. The sample here was peripheral blood, taken 28 days after the second AZD1222 dose. All receptors come from an adult who received the AZD1222 COVID-19 vaccine.

The chain is built from TRBV4-1 and TRBJ2-5; D remains unclear. CDR1 is MGHRA and CDR2 is YSYEKL in the germline V gene. The CDR3 length is 15 residues. V was clipped by 0 bases and J by 2 bases, with 10 bases between them. The CDR3: CASSQDPSKQETQYF. DNA of the CDR3: TGCGCCAGCAGCCAAGATCCTTCCAAACAAGAGACCCAGTACTTC.

This chain uses TRBV27 with TRBJ1-2, with unresolved D. Germline V gene data show CDR1 as MNHEY and CDR2 as SMNVEV (reference sequence). V was clipped by 5 bases and J by 6 bases, with 13 bases between them. This CDR3 region has 13 residues. CDR3 loop: CASSHDSSHGYTF. CDR3 nucleotides: TGTGCCAGCAGTCATGATTCGTCTCATGGCTACACCTTC.

V gene TRBV7-8 combines with J gene TRBJ1-1; 7 bases line up with TRBD1. The CDR3 has 14 residues. Germline CDR1 and CDR2: SGHVS and FQNEAQ. V was pared by 3 bases and J by 4 bases, with 5 bases of the junction left unmatched. The CDR3 DNA follows: TGTGCCAGCAGCTTCCGTCCAGGGGGCACTGAAGCTTTCTTT. Protein product: CASSFRPGGTEAFF. Full variable domain (rest looked up from reference TRBV7-8 and TRBJ1-1): GAGVSQSPRYKVAKRGQDVALRCDPISGHVSLFWYQQALGQGPEFLTYFQNEAQLDKSGLPSDRFFAERPEGSVSTLKIQRTQQEDSAVYLCASSFRPGGTEAFFGQGTRLTVV.

V gene TRBV18 combines with J gene TRBJ1-5, with no clear D. Deletions cut 3 bases from V and 0 bases from J, with 9 bases between. Per the germline V gene, CDR1 is KGHSH and CDR2 is LQKENI. The CDR3 extends over 15 amino acids. The CDR3 spells CASSPTSSSNQPQHF. In DNA form, the CDR3 reads TGTGCCAGCTCACCGACGTCGTCTAGCAATCAGCCCCAGCATTTT.

Written as DNA, the CDR3 is TGCGCCAGCAGCGGTTCGGGACAGGGGGCGCGGGAGCAGTACTTC. It is translated as CASSGSGQGAREQYF. The V and J genes are TRBV4-1 and TRBJ2-7, with 12 bases that match TRBD1. This CDR3 contains 15 residues. CDR1 MGHRA and CDR2 YSYEKL come from the germline V gene. With V trimmed by 5 bases and J by 7 bases, 9 bases remained unmatched.

This clone was seen more than once but under ten times. J is TRBJ2-7 and V is TRBV27; no definite D call. CDR3 length: 13 residues. V was cut by 3 bases and J by 2 bases, with 8 bases left in between. Germline V gene lookup returns CDR1 MNHEY and CDR2 SMNVEV (reference sequence). CDR3 sequence: CASSFGVPYEQYF. The DNA for the CDR3 is TGTGCCAGCAGTTTTGGGGTCCCCTACGAGCAGTACTTC.